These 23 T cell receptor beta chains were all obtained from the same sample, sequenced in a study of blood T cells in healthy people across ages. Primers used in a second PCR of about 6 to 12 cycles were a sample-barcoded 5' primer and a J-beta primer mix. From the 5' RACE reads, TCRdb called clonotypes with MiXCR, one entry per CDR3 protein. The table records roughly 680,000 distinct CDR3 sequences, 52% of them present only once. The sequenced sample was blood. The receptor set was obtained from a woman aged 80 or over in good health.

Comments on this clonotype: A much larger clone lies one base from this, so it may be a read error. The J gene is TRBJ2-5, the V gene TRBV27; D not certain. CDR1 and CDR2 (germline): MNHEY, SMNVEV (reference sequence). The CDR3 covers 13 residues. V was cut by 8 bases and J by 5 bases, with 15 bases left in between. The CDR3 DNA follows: TGTGCCAGCGGCCGAGCCTTAAGGGAGACCCAGTACTTC. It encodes CASGRALRETQYF.

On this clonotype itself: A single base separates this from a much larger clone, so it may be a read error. CDR3 protein: CSARTLSGANVPTF. The DNA of the CDR3 is TGCAGTGCTAGAACCTTGTCTGGGGCCAACGTCCCGACTTTC. The rearrangement links TRBV20-1 to TRBJ2-6; TRBD1 is a possible D gene (5 bases). This CDR3 contains 14 residues. Per germline, CDR1 DFQATT and CDR2 SNEGSKA (reference sequence).

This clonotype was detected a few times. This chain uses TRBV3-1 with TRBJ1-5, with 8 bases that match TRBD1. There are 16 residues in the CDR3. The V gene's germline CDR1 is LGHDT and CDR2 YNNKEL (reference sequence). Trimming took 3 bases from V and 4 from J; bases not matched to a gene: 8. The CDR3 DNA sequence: TGTGCCAGCAGCCAGAGATCAGGGGGCCGGAATCAGCCCCAGCATTTT. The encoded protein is CASSQRSGGRNQPQHF.

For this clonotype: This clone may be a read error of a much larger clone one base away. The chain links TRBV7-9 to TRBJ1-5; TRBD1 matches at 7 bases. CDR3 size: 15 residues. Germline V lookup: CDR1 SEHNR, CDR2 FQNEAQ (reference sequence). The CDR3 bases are TGTGCCAGCAGCTTAGAGGGGGCCAGCAGTCAGCCCCAGCATTTT. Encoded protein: CASSLEGASSQPQHF.

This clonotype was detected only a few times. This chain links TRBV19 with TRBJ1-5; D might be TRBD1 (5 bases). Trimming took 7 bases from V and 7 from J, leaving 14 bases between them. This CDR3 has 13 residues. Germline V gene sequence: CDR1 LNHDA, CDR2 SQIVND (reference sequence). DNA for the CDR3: TGTGCCAGTAACTACCTCGGGGCCCAGCCCCAGCATTTT. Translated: CASNYLGAQPQHF.

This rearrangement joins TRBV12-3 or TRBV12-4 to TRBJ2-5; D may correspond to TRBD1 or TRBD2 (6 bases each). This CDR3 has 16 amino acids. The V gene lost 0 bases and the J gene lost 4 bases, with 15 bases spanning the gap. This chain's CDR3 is CASSLALGLGAETQYF. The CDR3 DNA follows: TGTGCCAGCAGTTTAGCGCTGGGACTGGGGGCAGAGACCCAGTACTTC.

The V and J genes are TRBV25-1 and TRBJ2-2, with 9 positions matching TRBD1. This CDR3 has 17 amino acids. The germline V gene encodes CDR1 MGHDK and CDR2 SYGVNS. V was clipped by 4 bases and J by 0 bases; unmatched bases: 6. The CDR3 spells CASSAAGDRANTGELFF. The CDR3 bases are TGTGCCAGCAGTGCCGCGGGGGACAGGGCGAACACCGGGGAGCTGTTTTTT. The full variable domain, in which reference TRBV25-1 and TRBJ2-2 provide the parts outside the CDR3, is EADIYQTPRYLVIGTGKKITLECSQTMGHDKMYWYQQDPGMELHLIHYSYGVNSTEKGDLSSESTVSRIRTEHFPLTLESARPSHTSQYLCASSAAGDRANTGELFFGEGSRLTVL.

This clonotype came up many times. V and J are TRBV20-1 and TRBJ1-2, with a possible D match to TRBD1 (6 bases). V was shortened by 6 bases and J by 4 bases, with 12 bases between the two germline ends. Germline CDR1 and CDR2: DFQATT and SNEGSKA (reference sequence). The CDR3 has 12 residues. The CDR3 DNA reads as TGCAGTGCACACAGGGAGGGCTATGGCTACACCTTC. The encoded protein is CSAHREGYGYTF.

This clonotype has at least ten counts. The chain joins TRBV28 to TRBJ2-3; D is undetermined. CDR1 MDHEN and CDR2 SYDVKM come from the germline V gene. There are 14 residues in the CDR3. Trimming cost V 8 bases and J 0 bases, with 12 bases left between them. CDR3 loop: CASGLSSSTDTQYF. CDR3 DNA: TGTGCCAGCGGCCTGAGCTCTAGCACAGATACGCAGTATTTT.

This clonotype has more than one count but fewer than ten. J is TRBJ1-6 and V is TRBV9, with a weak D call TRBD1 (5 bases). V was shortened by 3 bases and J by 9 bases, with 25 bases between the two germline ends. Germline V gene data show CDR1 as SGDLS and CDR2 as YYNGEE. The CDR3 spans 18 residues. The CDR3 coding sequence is TGTGCCAGCAGCGGCTATCCCAGGGTTCCGGGTCGGCGTTCACCCCTCCACTTT. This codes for CASSGYPRVPGRRSPLHF.

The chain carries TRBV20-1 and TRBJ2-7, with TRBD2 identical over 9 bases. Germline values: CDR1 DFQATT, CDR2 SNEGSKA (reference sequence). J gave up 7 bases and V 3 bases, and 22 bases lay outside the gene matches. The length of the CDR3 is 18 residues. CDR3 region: CSASRRRPSGDEYNEQYF. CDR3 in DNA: TGCAGTGCTAGTAGACGGCGGCCTAGCGGGGATGAGTACAATGAGCAGTACTTC.

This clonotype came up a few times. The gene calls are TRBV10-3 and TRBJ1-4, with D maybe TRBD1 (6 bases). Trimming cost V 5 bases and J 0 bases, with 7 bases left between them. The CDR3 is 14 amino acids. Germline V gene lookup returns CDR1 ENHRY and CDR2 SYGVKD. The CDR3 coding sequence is TGTGCCATCAGTCGGGACACAACTAATGAAAAACTGTTTTTT. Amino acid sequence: CAISRDTTNEKLFF.

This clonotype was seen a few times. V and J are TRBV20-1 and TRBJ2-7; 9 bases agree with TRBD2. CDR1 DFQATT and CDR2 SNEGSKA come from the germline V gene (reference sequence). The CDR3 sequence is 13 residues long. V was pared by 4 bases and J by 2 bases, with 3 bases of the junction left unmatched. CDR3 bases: TGCAGTGCTATTAGCGGGGGAACCTACGAGCAGTACTTC. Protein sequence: CSAISGGTYEQYF.

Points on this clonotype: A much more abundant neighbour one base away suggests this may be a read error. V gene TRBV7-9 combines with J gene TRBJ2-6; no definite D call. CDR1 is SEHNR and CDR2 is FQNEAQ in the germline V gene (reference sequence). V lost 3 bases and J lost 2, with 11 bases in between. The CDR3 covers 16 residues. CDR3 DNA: TGTGCCAGCAGCTTCGAGGTTATAGCTGGGGCCAACGTCCTGACTTTC. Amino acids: CASSFEVIAGANVLTF. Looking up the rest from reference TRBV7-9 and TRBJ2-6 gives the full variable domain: DTGVSQNPRHKITKRGQNVTFRCDPISEHNRLYWYRQTLGQGPEFLTYFQNEAQLEKSRLLSDRFSAERPKGSFSTLEIQRTEQGDSAMYLCASSFEVIAGANVLTFGAGSRLTVL.

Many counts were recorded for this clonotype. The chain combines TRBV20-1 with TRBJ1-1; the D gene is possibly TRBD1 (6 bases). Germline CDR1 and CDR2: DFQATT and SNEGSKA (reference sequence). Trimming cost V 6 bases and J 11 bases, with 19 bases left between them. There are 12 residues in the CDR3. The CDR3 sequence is CSATGGQPAAFF. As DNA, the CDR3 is TGCAGTGCCACGGGGGGCCAACCTGCGGCTTTCTTT.

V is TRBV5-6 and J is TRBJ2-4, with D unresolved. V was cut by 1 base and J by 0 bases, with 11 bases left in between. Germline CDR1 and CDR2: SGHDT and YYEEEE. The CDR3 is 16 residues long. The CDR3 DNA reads TGTGCCAGCAGCTTGTGGCAGGTCTTAGCCAAAAACATTCAGTACTTC. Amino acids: CASSLWQVLAKNIQYF.

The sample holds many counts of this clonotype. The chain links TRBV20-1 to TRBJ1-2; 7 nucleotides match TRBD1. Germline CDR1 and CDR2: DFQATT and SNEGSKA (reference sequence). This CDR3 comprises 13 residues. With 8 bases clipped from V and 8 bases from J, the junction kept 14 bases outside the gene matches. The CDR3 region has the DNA TGCAGTTGCAGGGGACAGTCGGCGCACGGCTACACCTTC. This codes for CSCRGQSAHGYTF.

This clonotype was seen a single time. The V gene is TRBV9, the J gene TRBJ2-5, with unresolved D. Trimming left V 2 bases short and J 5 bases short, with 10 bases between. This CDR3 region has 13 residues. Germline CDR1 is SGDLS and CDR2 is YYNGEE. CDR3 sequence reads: CASSVMTGETQYF. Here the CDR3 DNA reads TGTGCCAGCAGCGTCATGACCGGTGAGACCCAGTACTTC.

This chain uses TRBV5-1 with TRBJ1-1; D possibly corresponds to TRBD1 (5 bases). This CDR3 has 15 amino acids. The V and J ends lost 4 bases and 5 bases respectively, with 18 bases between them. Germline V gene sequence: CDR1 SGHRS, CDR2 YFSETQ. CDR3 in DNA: TGCGCCAGCAGCCCGGGACCACCCCACGGGACTGAAGCTTTCTTT. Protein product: CASSPGPPHGTEAFF.

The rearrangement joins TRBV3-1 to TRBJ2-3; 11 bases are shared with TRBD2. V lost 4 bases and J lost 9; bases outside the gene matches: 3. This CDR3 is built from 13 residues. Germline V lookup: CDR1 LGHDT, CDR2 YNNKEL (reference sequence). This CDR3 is CASSPSGGRTQYF. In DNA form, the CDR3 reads TGTGCCAGCAGCCCTAGCGGGGGGCGCACGCAGTATTTT.

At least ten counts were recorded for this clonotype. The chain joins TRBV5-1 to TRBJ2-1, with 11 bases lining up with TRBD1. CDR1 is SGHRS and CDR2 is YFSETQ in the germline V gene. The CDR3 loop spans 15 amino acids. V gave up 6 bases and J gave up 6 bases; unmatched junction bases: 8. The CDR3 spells CASTLKGQGVNEQFF. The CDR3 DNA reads TGCGCCAGCACCCTCAAGGGACAGGGGGTCAATGAGCAGTTCTTC.

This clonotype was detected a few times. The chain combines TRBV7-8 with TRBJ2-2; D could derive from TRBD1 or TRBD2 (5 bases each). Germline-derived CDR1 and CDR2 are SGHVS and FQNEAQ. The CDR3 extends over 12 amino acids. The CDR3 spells CAASRESGELFF. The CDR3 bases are TGTGCTGCTTCCAGGGAGTCCGGGGAGCTGTTTTTT.

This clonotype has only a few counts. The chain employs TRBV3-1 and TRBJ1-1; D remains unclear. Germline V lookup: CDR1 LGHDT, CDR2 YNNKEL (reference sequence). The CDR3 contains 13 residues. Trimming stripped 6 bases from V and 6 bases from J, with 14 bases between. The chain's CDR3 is CASRPDNRSEAFF. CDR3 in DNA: TGTGCCAGCAGACCAGACAACAGATCTGAAGCTTTCTTT.